The clone carrying this T cell receptor beta chain was found many times. Its antigen remains unidentified. TCRdb reprocessed the 5' RACE reads with MiXCR, giving one entry per CDR3 protein. The top ten hold under 2% of the sample, which has approximately 670,000 distinct CDR3 sequences, roughly 6.2% seen once. These data originate in a study of identical twins. The study's findings and limits: Weaker excess sharing between twins was seen in beta out-of-frame sequences. Carriage of fewer insertions was seen in abundant cord blood beta clonotypes, whereas memory repertoires showed none.

This receptor was identified in a man aged 18 to 29 in good health. Sequencing used naive T cells sorted from blood.

The CDR3 region has the DNA TGTGCCACCAGCAGAGATGGTGGGACTAGCAGAAATGAGCAGTTCTTC. Its protein product is CATSRDGGTSRNEQFF. V usage is TRBV15 and J usage is TRBJ2-1, with 9 bases that match TRBD2. Germline V CDR1 and CDR2: LNHNV, YYDKDF (reference sequence). This CDR3 spans 16 amino acids. V gave up 0 bases and J gave up 7 bases; unmatched junction bases: 7.